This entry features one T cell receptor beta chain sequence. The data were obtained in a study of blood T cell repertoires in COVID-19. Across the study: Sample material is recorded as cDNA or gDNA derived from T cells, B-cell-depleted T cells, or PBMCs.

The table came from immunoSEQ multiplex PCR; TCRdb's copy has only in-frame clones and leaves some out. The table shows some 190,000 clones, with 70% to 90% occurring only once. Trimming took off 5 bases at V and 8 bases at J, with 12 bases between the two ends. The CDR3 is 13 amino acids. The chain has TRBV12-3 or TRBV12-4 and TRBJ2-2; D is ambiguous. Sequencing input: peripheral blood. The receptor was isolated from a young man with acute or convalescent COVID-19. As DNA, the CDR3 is TGTGCCAGCAGTGACAAAGTACGAGGGGAGCTGTTTTTT. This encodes CASSDKVRGELFF.